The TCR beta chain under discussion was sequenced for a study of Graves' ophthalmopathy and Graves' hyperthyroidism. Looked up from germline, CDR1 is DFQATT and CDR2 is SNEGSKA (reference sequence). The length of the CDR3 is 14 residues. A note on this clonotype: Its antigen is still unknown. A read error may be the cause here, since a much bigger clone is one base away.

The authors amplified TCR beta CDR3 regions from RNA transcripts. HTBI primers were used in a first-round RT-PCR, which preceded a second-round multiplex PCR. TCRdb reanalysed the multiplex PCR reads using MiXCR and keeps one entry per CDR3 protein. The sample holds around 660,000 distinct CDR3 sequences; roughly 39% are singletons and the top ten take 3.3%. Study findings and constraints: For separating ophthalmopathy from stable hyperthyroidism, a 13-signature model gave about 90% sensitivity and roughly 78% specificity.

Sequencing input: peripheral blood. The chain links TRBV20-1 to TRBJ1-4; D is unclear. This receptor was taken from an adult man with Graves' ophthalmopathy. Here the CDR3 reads CSASRRREREKLLF. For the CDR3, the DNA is TGCAGTGCATCCCGTCGGAGGGAAAGGGAAAAACTGCTTTTT.